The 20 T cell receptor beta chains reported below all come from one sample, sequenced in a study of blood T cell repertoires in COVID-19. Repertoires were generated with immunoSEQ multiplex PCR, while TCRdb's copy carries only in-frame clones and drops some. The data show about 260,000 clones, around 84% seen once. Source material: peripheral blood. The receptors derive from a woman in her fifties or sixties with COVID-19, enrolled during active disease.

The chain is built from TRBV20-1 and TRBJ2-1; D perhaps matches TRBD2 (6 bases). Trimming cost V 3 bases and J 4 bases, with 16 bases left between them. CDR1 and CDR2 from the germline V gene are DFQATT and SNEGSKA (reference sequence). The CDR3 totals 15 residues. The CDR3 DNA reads TGCAGTGCTAGTTCGGGGGAGCCTACTTACAATGAGCAGTTCTTC. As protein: CSASSGEPTYNEQFF.

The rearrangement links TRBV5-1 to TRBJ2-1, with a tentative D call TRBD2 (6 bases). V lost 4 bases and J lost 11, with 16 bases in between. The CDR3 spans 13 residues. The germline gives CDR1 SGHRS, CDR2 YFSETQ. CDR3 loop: CASSLQTSSKQFF. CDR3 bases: TGCGCCAGCAGCCTCCAGACTAGTTCGAAGCAGTTCTTC. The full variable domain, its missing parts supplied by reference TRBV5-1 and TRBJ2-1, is KAGVTQTPRYLIKTRGQQVTLSCSPISGHRSVSWYQQTPGQGLQFLFEYFSETQRNKGNFPGRFSGRQFSNSRSEMNVSTLELGDSALYLCASSLQTSSKQFFGPGTRLTVL.

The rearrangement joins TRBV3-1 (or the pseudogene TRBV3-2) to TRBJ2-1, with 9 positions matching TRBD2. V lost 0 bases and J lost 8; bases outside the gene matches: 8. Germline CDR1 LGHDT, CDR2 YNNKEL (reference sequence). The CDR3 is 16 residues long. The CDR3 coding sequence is TGTGCCAGCAGCCAAGATTTGGTAGCGGGAGCCCATGAGCAGTTCTTC. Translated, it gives CASSQDLVAGAHEQFF.

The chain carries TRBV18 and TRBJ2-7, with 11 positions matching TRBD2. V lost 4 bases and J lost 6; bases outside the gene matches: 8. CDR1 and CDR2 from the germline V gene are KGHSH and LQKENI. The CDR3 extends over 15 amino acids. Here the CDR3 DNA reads TGTGCCAGCTCACTTTCTAGCGGGAGGTCCCCCGAGCAGTACTTC. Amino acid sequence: CASSLSSGRSPEQYF. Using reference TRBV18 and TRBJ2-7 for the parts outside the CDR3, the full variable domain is NAGVMQNPRHLVRRRGQEARLRCSPMKGHSHVYWYRQLPEEGLKFMVYLQKENIIDESGMPKERFSAEFPKEGPSILRIQQVVRGDSAAYFCASSLSSGRSPEQYFGPGTRLTVT.

CDR3 nucleotides: TGTGCCAGCAGTTACGTAGGGAGGGGTGAGCAGTTCTTC. Its protein product is CASSYVGRGEQFF. The chain is built from TRBV6-5 and TRBJ2-1; 7 nucleotides line up with TRBD2. The trim removed 2 bases at V and 9 bases at J, leaving 4 bases unmatched. In germline, CDR1 is MNHEY, CDR2 SVGAGI. The CDR3 is 13 residues long.

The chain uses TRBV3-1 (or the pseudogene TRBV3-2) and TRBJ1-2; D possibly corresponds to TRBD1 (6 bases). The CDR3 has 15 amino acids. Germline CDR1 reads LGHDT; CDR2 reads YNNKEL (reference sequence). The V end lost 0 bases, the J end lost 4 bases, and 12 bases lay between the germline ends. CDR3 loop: CASSQDVRGGYGYTF. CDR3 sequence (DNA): TGTGCCAGCAGCCAAGATGTAAGGGGGGGCTATGGCTACACCTTC.

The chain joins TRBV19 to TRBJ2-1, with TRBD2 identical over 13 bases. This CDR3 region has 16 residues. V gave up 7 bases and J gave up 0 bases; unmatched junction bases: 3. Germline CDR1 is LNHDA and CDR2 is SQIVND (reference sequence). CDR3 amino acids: CASKGLAGLSYNEQFF. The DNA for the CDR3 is TGTGCCAGTAAGGGACTAGCGGGACTCTCCTACAATGAGCAGTTCTTC.

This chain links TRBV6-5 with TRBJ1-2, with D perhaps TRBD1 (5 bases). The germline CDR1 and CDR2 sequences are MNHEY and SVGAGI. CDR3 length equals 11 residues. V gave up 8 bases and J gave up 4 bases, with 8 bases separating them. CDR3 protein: CASGASYGYTF. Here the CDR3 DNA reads TGTGCCAGCGGGGCCAGCTATGGCTACACCTTC.

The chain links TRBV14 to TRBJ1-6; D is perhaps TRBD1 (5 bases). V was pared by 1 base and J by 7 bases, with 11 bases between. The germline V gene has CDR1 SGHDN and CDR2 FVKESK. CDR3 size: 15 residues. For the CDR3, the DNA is TGTGCCAGCAGCCAAGTAAAGGGGTTCAATTCACCCCTCCACTTT. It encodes CASSQVKGFNSPLHF.

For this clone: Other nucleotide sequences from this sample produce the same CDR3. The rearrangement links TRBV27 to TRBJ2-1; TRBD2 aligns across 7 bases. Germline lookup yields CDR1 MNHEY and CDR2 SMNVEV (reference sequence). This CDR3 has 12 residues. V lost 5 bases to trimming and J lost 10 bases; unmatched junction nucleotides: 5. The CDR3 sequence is CASSPQGGEQFF. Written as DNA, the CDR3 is TGTGCCAGCAGTCCGCAGGGAGGGGAGCAGTTCTTC.

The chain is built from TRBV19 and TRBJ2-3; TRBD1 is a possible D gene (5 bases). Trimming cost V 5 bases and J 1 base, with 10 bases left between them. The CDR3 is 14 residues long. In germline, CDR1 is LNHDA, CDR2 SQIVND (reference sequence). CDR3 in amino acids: CASSDIRGTDTQYF. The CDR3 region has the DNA TGTGCCAGTAGTGATATCAGGGGCACAGATACGCAGTATTTT.

The CDR3 sequence is CASSESQGNSPLHF. The DNA of the CDR3 is TGTGCCAGCAGTGAGTCCCAGGGTAATTCACCCCTCCACTTT. The rearrangement uses TRBV25-1 and TRBJ1-6, with TRBD1 as a possible D gene (5 bases). Trimming removed 3 bases at V and 6 bases at J, with 9 bases between. The CDR3 spans 14 residues. CDR1 and CDR2 from the germline V gene are MGHDK and SYGVNS. Using reference TRBV25-1 and TRBJ1-6 for the parts outside the CDR3, the full variable domain is EADIYQTPRYLVIGTGKKITLECSQTMGHDKMYWYQQDPGMELHLIHYSYGVNSTEKGDLSSESTVSRIRTEHFPLTLESARPSHTSQYLCASSESQGNSPLHFGNGTRLTVT.

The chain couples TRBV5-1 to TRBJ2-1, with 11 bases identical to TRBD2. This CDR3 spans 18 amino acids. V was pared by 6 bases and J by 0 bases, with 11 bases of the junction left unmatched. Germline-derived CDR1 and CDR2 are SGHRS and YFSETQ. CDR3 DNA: TGCGCCAGCACCCGAGACTTTAGCGGGGGGGTCTCCTACAATGAGCAGTTCTTC. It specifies CASTRDFSGGVSYNEQFF. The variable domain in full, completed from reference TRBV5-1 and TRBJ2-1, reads KAGVTQTPRYLIKTRGQQVTLSCSPISGHRSVSWYQQTPGQGLQFLFEYFSETQRNKGNFPGRFSGRQFSNSRSEMNVSTLELGDSALYLCASTRDFSGGVSYNEQFFGPGTRLTVL.

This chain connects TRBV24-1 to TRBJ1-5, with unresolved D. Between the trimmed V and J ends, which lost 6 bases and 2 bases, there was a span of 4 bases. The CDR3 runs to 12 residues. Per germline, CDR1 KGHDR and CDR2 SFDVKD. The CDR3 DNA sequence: TGTGCCACCAGTACAGGCAATCAGCCCCAGCATTTT. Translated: CATSTGNQPQHF.

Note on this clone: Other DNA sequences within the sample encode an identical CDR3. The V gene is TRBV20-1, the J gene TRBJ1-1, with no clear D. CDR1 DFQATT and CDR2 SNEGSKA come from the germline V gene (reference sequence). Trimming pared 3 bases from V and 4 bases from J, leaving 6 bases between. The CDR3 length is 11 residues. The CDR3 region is CSARRVTEAFF. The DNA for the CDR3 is TGCAGTGCTAGGCGTGTCACTGAAGCTTTCTTT.

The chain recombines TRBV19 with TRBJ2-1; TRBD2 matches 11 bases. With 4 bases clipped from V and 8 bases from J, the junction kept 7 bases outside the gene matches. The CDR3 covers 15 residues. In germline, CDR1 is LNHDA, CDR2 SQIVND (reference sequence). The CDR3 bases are TGTGCCAGTAGTACGGAACTAGCGGGAGTTGATGAGCAGTTCTTC. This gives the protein CASSTELAGVDEQFF.

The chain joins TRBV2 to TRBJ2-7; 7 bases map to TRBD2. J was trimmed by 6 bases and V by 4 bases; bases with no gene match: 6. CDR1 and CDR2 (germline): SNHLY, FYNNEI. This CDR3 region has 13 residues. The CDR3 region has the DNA TGTGCCAGCAGTGGGCGGACTAGAAGCGAGCAGTACTTC. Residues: CASSGRTRSEQYF.

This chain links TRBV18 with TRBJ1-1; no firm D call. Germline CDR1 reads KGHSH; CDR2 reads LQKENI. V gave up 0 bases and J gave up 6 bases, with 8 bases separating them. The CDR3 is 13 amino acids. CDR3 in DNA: TGTGCCAGCTCACCACCCTCCCCGGCTGAAGCTTTCTTT. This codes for CASSPPSPAEAFF.

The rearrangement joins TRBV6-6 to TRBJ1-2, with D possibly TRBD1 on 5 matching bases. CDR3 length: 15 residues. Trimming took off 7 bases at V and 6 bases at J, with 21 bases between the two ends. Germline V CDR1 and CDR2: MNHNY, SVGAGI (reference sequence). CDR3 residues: CASTIGEGLINGYTF. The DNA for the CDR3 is TGTGCCAGCACAATTGGGGAGGGGCTTATAAATGGCTACACCTTC.

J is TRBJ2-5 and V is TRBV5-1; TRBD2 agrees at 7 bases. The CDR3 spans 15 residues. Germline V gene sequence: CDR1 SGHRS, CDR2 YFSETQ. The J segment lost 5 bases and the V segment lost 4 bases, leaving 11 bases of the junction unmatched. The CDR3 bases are TGCGCCAGCAGCACCCTGGGCGGGAGTAGGGAGACCCAGTACTTC. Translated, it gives CASSTLGGSRETQYF.